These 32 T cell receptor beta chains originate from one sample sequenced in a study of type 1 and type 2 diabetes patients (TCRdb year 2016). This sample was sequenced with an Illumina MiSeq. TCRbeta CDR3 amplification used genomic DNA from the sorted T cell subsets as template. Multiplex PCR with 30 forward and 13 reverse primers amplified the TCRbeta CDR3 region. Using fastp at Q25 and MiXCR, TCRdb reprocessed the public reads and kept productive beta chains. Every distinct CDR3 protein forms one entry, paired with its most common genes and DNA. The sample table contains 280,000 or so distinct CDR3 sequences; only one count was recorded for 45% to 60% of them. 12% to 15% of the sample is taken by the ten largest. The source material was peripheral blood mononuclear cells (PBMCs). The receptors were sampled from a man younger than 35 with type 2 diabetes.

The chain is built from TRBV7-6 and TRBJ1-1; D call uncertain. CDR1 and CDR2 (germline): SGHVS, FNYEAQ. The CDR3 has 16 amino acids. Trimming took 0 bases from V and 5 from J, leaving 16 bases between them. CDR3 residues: CASSLAQPILATEAFF. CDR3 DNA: TGTGCCAGCAGCTTAGCGCAGCCTATTCTGGCGACTGAAGCTTTCTTT. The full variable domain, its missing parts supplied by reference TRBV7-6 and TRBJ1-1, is GAGVSQSPRYKVTKRGQDVALRCDPISGHVSLYWYRQALGQGPEFLTYFNYEAQQDKSGLPNDRFSAERPEGSISTLTIQRTEQRDSAMYRCASSLAQPILATEAFFGQGTRLTVV.

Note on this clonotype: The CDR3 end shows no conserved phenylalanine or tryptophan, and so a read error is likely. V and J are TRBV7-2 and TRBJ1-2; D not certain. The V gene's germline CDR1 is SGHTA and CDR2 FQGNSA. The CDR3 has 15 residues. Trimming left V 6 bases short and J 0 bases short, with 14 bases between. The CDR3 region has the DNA TGTGCCAGCAGATACAATTTCGGCGCTAACTATGGCTACACCTCC. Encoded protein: CASRYNFGANYGYTS.

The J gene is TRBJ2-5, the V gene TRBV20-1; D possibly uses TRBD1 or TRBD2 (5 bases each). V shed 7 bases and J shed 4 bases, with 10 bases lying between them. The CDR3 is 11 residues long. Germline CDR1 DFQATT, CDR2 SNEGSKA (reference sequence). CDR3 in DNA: TGCAGTGGGGACGCCCGAGAGACCCAGTACTTC. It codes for CSGDARETQYF.

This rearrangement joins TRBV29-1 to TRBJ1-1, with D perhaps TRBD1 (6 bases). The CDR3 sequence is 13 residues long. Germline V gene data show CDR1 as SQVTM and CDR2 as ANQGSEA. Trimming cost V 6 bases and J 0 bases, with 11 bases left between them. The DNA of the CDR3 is TGCAGCGTCAAGGGGGATATGAACACTGAAGCTTTCTTT. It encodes CSVKGDMNTEAFF.

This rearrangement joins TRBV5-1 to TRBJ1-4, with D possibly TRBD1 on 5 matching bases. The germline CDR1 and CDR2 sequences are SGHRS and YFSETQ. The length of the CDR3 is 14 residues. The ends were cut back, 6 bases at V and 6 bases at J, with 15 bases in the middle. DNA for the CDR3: TGCGCCAGCACCCAAACAGGTAAACATGAAAAACTGTTTTTT. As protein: CASTQTGKHEKLFF.

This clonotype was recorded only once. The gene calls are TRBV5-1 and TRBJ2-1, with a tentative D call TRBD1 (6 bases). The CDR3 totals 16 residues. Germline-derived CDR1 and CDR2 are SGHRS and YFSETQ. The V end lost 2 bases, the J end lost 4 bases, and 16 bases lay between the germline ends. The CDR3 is CASSFGLTGPYNEQFF. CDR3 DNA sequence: TGCGCCAGCAGCTTCGGGCTAACAGGGCCATACAATGAGCAGTTCTTC.

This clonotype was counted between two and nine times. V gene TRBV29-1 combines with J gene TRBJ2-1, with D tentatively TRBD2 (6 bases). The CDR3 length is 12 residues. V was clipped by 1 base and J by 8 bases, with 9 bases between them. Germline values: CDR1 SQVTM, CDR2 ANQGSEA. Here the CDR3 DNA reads TGCAGCGTTGAAGGGTCGGGGGATGAGCAGTTCTTC. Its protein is CSVEGSGDEQFF.

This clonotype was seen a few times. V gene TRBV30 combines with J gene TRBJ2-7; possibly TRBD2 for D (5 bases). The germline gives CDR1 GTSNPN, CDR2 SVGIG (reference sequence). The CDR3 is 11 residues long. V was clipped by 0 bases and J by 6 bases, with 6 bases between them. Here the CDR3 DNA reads TGTGCCTGGAGTGTCGGACTCGAGCAGTACTTC. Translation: CAWSVGLEQYF.

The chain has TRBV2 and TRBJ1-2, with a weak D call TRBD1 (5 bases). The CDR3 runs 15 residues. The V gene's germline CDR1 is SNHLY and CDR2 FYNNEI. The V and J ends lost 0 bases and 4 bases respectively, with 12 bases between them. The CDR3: CASSEARGDTYGYTF. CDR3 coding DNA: TGTGCCAGCAGTGAAGCACGGGGGGATACCTATGGCTACACCTTC.

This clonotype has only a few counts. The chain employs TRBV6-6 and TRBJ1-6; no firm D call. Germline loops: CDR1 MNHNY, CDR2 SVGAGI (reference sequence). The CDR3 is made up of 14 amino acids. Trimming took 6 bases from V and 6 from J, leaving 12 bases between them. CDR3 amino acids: CASSPTVFNSPLHF. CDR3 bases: TGTGCCAGCAGCCCTACAGTGTTTAATTCACCCCTCCACTTT.

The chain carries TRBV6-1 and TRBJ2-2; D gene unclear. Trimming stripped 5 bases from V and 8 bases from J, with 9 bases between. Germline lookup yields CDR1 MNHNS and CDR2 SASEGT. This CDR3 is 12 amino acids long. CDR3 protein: CASSYVGGELFF. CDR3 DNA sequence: TGTGCCAGCAGTTACGTCGGAGGGGAGCTGTTTTTT.

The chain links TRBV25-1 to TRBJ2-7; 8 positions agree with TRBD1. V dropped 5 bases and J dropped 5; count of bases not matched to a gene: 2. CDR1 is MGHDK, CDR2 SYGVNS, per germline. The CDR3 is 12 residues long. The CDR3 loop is CASSQQGDEQYF. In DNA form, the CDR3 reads TGTGCCAGCAGTCAACAGGGGGACGAGCAGTACTTC.

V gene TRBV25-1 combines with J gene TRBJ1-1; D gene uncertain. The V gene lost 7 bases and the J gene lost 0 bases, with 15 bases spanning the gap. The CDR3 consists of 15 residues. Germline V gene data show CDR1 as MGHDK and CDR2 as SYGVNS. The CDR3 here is CASTAQGTMNTEAFF. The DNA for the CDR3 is TGTGCCAGCACGGCGCAAGGTACTATGAACACTGAAGCTTTCTTT.

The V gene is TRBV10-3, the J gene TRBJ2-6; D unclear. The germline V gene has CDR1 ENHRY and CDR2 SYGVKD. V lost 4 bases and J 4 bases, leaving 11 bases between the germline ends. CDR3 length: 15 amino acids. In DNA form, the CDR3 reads TGTGCCATCAGTGCCCAGGTGGCGGGGGCCAACGTCCTGACTTTC. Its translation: CAISAQVAGANVLTF.

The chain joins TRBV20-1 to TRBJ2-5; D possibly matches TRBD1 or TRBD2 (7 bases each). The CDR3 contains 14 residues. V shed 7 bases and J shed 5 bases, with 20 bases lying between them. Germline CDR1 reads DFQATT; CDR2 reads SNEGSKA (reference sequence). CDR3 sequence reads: CSVSIQGRGETQYF. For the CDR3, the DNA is TGCAGTGTTTCTATACAGGGGAGGGGGGAGACCCAGTACTTC.

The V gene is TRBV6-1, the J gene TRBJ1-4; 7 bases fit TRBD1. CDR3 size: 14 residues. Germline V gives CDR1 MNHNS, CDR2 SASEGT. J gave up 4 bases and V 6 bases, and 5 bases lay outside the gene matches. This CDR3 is CASRVRQGNEKLFF. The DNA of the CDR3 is TGTGCCAGCAGAGTCAGACAGGGTAATGAAAAACTGTTTTTT.

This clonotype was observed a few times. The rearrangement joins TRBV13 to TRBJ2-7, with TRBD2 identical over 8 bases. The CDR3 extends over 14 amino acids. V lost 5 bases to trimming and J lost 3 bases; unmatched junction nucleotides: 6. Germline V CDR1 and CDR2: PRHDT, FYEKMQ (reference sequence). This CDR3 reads CASSPSGSGYEQYF. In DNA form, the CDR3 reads TGTGCCAGCAGCCCGAGCGGGAGTGGCTACGAGCAGTACTTC.

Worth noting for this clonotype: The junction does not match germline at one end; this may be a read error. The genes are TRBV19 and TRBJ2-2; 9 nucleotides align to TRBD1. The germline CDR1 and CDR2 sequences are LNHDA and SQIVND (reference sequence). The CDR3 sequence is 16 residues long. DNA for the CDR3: TGTGCCAGTAGGCCCTCCGGGACAGGGTCCACCGGGGAGCTGTTTTTC. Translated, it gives CASRPSGTGSTGELFF.

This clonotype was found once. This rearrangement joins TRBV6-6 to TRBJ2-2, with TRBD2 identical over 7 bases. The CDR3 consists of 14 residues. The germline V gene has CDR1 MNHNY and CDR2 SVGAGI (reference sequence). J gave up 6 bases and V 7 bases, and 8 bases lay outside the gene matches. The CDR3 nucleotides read TGTGCCAGCAACCGACTAGCCGACCCCGGGGAGCTGTTTTTT. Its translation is CASNRLADPGELFF.

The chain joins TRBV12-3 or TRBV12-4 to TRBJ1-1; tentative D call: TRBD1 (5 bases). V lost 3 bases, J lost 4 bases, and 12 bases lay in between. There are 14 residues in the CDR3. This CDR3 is CASSFWGRTTEAFF. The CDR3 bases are TGTGCCAGCAGTTTTTGGGGCAGGACCACTGAAGCTTTCTTT.

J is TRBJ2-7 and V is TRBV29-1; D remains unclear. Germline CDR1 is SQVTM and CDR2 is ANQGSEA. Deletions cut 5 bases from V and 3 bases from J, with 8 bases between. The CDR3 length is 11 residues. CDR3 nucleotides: TGCAGCGTTAGGTTAAGCTACGAGCAGTACTTC. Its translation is CSVRLSYEQYF.

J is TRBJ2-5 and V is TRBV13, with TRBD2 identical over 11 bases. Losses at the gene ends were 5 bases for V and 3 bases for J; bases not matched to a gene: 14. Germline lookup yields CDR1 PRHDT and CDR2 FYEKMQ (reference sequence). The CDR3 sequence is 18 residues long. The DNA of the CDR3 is TGTGCCAGCAGCGCCTCTAGCGGGGGGATTCGGGGGAAAGAGACCCAGTACTTC. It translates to CASSASSGGIRGKETQYF.

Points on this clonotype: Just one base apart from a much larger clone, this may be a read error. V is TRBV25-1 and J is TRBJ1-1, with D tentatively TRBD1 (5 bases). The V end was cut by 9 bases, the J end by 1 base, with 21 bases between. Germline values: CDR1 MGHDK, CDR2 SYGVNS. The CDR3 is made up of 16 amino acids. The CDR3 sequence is CASSIKVRTRNTEAFF. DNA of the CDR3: TGTGCCAGTAGTATCAAGGTAAGGACAAGGAACACTGAAGCTTTCTTT.

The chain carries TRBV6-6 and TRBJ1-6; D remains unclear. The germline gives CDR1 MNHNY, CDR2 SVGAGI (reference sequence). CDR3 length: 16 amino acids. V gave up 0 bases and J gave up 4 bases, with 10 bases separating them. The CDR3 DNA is TGTGCCAGCAGTTACTCAGGCTCGGGGTATAATTCACCCCTCCACTTT. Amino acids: CASSYSGSGYNSPLHF.

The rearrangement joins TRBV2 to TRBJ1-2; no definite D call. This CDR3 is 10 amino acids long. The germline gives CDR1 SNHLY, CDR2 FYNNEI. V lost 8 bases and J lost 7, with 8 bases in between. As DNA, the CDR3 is TGTGCCAGCCGGAGCTTTGGCTACACCTTC. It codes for CASRSFGYTF. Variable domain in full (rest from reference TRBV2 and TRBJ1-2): EPEVTQTPSHQVTQMGQEVILRCVPISNHLYFYWYRQILGQKVEFLVSFYNNEISEKSEIFDDQFSVERPDGSNFTLKIRSTKLEDSAMYFCASRSFGYTFGSGTRLTVV.

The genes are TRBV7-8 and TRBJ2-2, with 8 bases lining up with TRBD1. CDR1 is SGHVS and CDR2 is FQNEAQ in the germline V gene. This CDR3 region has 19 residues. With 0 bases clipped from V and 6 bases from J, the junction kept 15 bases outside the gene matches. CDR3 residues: CASSLAPGTGGWGAGELFF. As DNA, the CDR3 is TGTGCCAGCAGCTTAGCGCCTGGAACAGGGGGTTGGGGGGCCGGGGAGCTGTTTTTT.

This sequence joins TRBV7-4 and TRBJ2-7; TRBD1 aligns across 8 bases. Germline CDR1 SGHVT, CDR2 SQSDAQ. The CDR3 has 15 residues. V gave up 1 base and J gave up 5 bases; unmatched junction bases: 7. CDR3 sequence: CASSLGVGTGDEQYF. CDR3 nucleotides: TGTGCCAGCAGCTTAGGTGTCGGGACAGGTGACGAGCAGTACTTC.

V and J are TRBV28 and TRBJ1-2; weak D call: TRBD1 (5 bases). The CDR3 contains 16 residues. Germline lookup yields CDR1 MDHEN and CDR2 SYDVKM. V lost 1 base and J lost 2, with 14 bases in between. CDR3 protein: CASSLFLRDSNYGYTF. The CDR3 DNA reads TGTGCCAGCAGTTTATTTCTACGGGACTCCAACTATGGCTACACCTTC.

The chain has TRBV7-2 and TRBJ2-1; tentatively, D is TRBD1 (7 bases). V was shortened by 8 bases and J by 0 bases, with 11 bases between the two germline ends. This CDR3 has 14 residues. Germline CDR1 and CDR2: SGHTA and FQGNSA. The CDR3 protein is CASAGQPSYNEQFF. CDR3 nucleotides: TGTGCCAGCGCGGGACAGCCCTCCTACAATGAGCAGTTCTTC.

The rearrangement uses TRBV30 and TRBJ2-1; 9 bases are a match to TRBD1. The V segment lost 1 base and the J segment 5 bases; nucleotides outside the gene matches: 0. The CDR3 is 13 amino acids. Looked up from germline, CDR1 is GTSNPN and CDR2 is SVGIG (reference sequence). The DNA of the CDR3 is TGTGCCTGGAGTGGGACAGGGGACAATGAGCAGTTCTTC. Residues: CAWSGTGDNEQFF.

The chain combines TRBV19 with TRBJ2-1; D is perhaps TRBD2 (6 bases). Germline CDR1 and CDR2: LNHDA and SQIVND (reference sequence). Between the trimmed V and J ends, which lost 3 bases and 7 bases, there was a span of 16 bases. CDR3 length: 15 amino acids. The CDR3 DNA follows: TGTGCCAGTAGTATCGGGGGTCCCCCCGGGAATGAGCAGTTCTTC. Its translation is CASSIGGPPGNEQFF. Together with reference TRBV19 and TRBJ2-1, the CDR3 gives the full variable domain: DGGITQSPKYLFRKEGQNVTLSCEQNLNHDAMYWYRQDPGQGLRLIYYSQIVNDFQKGDIAEGYSVSREKKESFPLTVTSAQKNPTAFYLCASSIGGPPGNEQFFGPGTRLTVL.

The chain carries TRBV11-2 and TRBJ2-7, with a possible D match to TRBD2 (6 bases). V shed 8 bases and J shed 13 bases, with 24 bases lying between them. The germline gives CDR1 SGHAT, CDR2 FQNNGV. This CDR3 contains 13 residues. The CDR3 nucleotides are TGTGCCAGCCAGATCTTGGCGGGACCGTCTCTTTACTTC. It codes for CASQILAGPSLYF. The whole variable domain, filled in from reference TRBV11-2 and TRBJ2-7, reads EAGVAQSPRYKIIEKRQSVAFWCNPISGHATLYWYQQILGQGPKLLIQFQNNGVVDDSQLPKDRFSAERLKGVDSTLKIQPAKLEDSAVYLCASQILAGPSLYFGPGTRLTVT.